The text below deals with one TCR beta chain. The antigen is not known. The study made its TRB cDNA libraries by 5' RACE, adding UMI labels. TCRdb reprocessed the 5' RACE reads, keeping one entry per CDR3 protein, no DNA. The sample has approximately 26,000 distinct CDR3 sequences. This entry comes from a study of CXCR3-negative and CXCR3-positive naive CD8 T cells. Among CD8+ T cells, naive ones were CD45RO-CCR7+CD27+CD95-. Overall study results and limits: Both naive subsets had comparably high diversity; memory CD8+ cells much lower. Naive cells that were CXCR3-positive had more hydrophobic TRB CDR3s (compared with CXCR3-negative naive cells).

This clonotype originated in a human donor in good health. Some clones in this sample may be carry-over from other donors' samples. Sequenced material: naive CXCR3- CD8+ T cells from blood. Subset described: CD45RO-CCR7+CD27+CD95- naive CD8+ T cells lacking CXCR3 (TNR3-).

CDR3: CASNLGRTEAFF. The genes are TRBV11-2 and TRBJ1-1. The CDR3 contains 12 residues. Germline V lookup: CDR1 SGHAT, CDR2 FQNNGV.